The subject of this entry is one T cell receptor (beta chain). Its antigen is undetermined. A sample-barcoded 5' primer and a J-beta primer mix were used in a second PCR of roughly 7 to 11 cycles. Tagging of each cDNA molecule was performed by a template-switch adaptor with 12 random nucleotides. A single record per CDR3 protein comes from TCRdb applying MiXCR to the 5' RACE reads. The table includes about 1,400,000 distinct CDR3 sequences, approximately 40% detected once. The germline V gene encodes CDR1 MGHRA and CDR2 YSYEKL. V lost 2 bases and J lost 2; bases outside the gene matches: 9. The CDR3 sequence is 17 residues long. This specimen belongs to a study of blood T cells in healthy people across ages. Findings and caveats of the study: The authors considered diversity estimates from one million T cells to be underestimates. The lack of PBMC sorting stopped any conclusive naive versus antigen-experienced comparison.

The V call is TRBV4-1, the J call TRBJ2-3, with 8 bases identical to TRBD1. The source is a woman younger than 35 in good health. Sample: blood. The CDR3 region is CASSQIGRDRHTDTQYF. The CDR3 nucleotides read TGCGCCAGCAGCCAAATTGGGCGGGACAGGCACACAGATACGCAGTATTTT.